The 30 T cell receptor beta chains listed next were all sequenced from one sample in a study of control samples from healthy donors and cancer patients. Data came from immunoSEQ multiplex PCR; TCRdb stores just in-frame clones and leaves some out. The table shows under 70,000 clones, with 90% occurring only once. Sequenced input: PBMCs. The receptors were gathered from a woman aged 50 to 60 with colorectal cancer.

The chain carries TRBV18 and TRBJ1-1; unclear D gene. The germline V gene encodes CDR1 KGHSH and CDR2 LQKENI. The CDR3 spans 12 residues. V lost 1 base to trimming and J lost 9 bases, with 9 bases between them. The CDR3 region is CASSPREYQAFF. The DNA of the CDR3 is TGTGCCAGCTCACCACGGGAGTATCAAGCTTTCTTT.

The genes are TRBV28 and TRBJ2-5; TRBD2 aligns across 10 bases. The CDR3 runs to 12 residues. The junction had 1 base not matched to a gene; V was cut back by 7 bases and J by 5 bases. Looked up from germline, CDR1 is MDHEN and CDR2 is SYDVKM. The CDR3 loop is CASTSGSETQYF. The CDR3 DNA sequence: TGTGCCAGCACTAGCGGGAGTGAGACCCAGTACTTC.

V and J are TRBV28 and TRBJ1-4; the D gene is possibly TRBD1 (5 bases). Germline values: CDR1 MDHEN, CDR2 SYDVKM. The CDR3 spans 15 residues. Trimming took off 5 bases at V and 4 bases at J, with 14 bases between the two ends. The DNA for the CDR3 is TGTGCCAGCAGTAAGAGACAGACTAATAATGAAAAACTGTTTTTT. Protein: CASSKRQTNNEKLFF.

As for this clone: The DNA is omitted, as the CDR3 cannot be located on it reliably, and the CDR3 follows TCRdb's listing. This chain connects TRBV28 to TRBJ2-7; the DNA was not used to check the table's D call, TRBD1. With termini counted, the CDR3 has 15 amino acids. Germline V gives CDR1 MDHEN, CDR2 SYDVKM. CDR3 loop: CASSSSGQGLYEQYF.

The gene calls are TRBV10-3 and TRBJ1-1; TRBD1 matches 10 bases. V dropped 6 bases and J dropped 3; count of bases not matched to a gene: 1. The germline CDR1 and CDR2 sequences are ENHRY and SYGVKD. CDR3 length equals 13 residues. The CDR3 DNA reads TGTGCCATCAGGGGGACAGGGGACACTGAAGCTTTCTTT. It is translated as CAIRGTGDTEAFF.

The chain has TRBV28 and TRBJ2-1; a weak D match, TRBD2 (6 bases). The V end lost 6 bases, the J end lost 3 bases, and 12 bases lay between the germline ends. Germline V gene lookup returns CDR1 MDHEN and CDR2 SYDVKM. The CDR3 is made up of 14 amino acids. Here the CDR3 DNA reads TGTGCCAGCAGGGGAGCGGGTGGCTACAATGAGCAGTTCTTC. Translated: CASRGAGGYNEQFF.

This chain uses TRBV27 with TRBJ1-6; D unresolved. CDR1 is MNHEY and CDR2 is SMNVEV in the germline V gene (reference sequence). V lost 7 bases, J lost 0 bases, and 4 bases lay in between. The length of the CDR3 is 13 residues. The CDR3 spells CASKLSYNSPLHF. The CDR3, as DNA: TGTGCCAGCAAACTCTCCTATAATTCACCCCTCCACTTT.

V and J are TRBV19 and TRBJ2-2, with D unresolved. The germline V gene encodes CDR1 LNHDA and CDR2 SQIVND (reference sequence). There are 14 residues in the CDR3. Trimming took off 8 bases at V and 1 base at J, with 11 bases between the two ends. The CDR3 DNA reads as TGTGCCAGTCTCGTGGCGCAGAACACCGGGGAGCTGTTTTTT. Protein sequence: CASLVAQNTGELFF.

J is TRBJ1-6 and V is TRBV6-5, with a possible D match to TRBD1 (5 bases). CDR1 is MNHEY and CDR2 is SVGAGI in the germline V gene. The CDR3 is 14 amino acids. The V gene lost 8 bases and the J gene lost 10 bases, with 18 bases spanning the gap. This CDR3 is CASPAGALGSPLHF. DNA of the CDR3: TGTGCCAGCCCGGCCGGGGCCCTCGGGTCACCCCTCCACTTT.

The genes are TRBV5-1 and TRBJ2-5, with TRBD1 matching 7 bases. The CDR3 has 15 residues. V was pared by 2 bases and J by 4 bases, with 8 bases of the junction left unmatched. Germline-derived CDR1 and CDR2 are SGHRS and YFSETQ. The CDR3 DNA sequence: TGCGCCAGCAGCTTACCGGGACAGAGGGGAGAGACCCAGTACTTC. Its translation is CASSLPGQRGETQYF.

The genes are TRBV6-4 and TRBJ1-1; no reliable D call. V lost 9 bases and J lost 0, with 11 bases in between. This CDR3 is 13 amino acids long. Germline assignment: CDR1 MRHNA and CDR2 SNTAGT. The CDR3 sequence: CASRRTLNTEAFF. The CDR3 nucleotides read TGTGCCAGTCGCAGAACACTGAACACTGAAGCTTTCTTT.

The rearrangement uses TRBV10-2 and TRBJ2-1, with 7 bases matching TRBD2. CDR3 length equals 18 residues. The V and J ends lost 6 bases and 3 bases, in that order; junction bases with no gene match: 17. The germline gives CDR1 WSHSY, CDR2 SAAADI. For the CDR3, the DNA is TGCGCCAGCAGGGGGCTTCAGAGCGGGGAGGACTACTACAATGAGCAGTTCTTC. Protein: CASRGLQSGEDYYNEQFF.

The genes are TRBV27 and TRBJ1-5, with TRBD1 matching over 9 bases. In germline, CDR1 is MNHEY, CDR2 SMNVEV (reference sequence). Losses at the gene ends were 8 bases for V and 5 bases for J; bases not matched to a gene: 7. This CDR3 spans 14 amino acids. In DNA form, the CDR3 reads TGTGCCAGCGCTTTCCGGGACAGGGATCAGCCCCAGCATTTT. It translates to CASAFRDRDQPQHF.

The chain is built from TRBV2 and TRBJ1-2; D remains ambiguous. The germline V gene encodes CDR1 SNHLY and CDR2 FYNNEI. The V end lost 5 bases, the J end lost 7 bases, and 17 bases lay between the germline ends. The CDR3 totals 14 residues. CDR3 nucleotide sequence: TGTGCCAGCAGTCAGGACCAAATATCCACTGGCTACACCTTC. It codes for CASSQDQISTGYTF. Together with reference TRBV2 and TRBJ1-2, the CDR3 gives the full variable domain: EPEVTQTPSHQVTQMGQEVILRCVPISNHLYFYWYRQILGQKVEFLVSFYNNEISEKSEIFDDQFSVERPDGSNFTLKIRSTKLEDSAMYFCASSQDQISTGYTFGSGTRLTVV.

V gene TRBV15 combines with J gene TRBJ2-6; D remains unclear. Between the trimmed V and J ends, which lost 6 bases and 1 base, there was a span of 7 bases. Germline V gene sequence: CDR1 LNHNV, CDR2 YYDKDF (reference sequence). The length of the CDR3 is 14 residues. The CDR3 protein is CATSQPSGANVLTF. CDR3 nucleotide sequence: TGTGCCACCAGTCAACCTTCTGGGGCCAACGTCCTGACTTTC.

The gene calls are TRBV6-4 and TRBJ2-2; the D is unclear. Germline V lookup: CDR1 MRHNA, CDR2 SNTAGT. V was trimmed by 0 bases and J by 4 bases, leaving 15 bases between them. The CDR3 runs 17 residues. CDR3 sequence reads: CASSDSALVARTGELFF. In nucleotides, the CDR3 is TGTGCCAGCAGTGACTCTGCGCTCGTAGCCCGCACCGGGGAGCTGTTTTTT.

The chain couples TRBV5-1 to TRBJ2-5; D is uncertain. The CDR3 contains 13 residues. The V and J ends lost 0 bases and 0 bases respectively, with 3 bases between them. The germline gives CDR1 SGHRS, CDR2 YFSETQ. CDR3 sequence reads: CASSLGYQETQYF. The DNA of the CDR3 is TGCGCCAGCAGCTTGGGTTACCAAGAGACCCAGTACTTC.

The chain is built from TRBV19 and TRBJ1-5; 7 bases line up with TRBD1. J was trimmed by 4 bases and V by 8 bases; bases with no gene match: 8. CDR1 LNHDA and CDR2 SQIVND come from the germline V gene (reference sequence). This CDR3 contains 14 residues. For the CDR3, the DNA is TGTGCCAGTGGGAGAGGGACAGATAATCAGCCCCAGCATTTT. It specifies CASGRGTDNQPQHF. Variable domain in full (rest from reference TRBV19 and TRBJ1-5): DGGITQSPKYLFRKEGQNVTLSCEQNLNHDAMYWYRQDPGQGLRLIYYSQIVNDFQKGDIAEGYSVSREKKESFPLTVTSAQKNPTAFYLCASGRGTDNQPQHFGDGTRLSIL.

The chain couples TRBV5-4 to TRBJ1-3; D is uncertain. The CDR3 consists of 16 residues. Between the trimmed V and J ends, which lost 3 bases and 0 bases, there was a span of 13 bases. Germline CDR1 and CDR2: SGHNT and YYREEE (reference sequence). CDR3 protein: CASSSPVGPSGNTIYF. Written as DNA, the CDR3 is TGTGCCAGCAGCTCCCCGGTAGGGCCCTCTGGAAACACCATATATTTT.

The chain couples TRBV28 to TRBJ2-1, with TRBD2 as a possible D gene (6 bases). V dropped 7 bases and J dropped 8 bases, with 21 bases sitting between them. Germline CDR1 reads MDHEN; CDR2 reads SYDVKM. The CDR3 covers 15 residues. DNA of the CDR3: TGTGCCAGCACAACCTCGGGAGAGGGATGGGATGAGCAGTTCTTC. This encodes CASTTSGEGWDEQFF.

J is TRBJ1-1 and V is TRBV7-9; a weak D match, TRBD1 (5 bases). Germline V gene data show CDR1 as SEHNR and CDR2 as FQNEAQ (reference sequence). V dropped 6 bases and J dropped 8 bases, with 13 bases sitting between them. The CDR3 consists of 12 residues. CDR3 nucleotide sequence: TGTGCCAGCAGTCATAAGGGGTTGGAAGCTTTCTTT. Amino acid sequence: CASSHKGLEAFF.

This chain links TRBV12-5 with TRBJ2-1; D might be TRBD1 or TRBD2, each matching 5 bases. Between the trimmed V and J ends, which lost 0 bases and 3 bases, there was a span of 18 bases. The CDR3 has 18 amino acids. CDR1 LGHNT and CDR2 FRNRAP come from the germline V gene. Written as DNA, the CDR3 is TGTGCTAGTGGTTTGGTCAGGGACGGGGAGCTGGGCTACAATGAGCAGTTCTTC. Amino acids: CASGLVRDGELGYNEQFF.

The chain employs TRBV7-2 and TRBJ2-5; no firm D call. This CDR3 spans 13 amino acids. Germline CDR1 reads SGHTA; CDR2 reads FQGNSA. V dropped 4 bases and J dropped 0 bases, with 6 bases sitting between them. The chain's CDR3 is CASSSTYQETQYF. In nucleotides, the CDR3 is TGTGCCAGCAGCTCAACATACCAAGAGACCCAGTACTTC.

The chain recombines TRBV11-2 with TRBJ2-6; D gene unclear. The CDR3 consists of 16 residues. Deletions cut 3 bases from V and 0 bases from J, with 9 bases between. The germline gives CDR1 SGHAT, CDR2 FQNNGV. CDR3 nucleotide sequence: TGTGCCAGCAGCTTCGATCGGACCTCTGGGGCCAACGTCCTGACTTTC. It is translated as CASSFDRTSGANVLTF.

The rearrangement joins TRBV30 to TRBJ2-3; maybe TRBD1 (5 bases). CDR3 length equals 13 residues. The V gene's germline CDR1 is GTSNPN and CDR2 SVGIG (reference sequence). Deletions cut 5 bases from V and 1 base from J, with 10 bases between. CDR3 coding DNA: TGTGCCTGGGTCCAAGGGGGCACAGATACGCAGTATTTT. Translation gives CAWVQGGTDTQYF.

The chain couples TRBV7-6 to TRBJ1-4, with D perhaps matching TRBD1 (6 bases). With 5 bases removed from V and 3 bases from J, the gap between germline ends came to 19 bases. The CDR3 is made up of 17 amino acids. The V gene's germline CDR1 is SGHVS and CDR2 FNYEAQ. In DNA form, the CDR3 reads TGTGCCAGCAGCCTCCTAGGGGGGATGGGGGCTAATGAAAAACTGTTTTTT. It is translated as CASSLLGGMGANEKLFF. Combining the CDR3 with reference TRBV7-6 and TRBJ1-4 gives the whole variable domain GAGVSQSPRYKVTKRGQDVALRCDPISGHVSLYWYRQALGQGPEFLTYFNYEAQQDKSGLPNDRFSAERPEGSISTLTIQRTEQRDSAMYRCASSLLGGMGANEKLFFGSGTQLSVL.

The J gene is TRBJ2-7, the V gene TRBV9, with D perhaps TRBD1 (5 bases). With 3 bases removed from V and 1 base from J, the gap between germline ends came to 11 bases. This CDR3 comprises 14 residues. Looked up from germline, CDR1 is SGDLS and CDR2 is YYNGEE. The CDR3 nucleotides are TGTGCCAGCAGCGACTCGACAGATTCCTACGAGCAGTACTTC. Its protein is CASSDSTDSYEQYF.

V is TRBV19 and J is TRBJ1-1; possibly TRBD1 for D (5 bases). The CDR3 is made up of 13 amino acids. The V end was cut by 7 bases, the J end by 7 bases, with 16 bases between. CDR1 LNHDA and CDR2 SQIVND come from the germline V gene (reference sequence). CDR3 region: CASITGGTGEAFF. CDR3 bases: TGTGCCAGTATCACGGGGGGGACCGGTGAAGCTTTCTTT.

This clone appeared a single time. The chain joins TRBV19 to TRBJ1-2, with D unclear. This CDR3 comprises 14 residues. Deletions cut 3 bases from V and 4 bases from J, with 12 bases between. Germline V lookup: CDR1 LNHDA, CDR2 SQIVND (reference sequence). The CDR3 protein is CASSIRETSYGYTF. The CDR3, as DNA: TGTGCCAGTAGTATTCGGGAGACTTCCTATGGCTACACCTTC. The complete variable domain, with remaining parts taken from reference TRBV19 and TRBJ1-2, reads DGGITQSPKYLFRKEGQNVTLSCEQNLNHDAMYWYRQDPGQGLRLIYYSQIVNDFQKGDIAEGYSVSREKKESFPLTVTSAQKNPTAFYLCASSIRETSYGYTFGSGTRLTVV.

Here the CDR3 reads CASSLASLTSTDTQYF. Here the CDR3 DNA reads TGTGCCAGCTCCCTTGCCTCTCTAACTAGCACAGATACGCAGTATTTT. This chain links TRBV18 with TRBJ2-3; D is uncertain. V was clipped by 6 bases and J by 0 bases, with 16 bases between them. CDR1 and CDR2 (germline): KGHSH, LQKENI. The CDR3 length is 16 residues.